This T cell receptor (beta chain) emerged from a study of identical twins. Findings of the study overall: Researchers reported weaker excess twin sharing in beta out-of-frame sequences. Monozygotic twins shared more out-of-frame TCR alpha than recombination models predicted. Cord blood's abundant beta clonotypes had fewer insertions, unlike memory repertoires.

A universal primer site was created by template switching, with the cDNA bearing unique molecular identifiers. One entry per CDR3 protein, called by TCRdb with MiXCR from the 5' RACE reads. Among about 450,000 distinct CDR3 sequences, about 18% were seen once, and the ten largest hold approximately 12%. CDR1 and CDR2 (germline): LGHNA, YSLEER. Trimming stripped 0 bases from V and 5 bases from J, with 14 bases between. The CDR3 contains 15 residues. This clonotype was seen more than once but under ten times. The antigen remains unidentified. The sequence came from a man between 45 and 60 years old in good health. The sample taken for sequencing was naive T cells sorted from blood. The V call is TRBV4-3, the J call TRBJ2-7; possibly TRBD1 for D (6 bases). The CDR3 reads CASSQEWGRPNEQYF. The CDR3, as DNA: TGCGCCAGCAGCCAAGAATGGGGGCGGCCCAACGAGCAGTACTTC.